These 11 T cell receptor beta chains originate from one sample sequenced in a study of T cell changes during pregnancy in multiple sclerosis. Data came from immunoSEQ multiplex PCR; TCRdb stores just in-frame clones and leaves some out. The sample consists of approximately 69,000 clones, around 90% of them appearing once. The sequences come from peripheral blood, collected in the second trimester of pregnancy. The origin of the receptors is a female donor in good health, enrolled as a control in a pregnancy study.

The chain joins TRBV6-6 to TRBJ2-5, with 7 bases aligning to TRBD1. CDR1 and CDR2 (germline): MNHNY, SVGAGI (reference sequence). Trimming removed 6 bases from V and 5 bases from J; junction bases left unmatched: 12. CDR3 length equals 15 residues. CDR3 region: CASSTDGQVRETQYF. The CDR3, as DNA: TGTGCCAGCAGCACTGACGGACAGGTCCGTGAGACCCAGTACTTC.

The CDR3 coding sequence is TGTGCCAGCAGCTTACCCACCGGGACAGTCCGAACACTTGAAGCTTTCTTT. It specifies CASSLPTGTVRTLEAFF. The gene calls are TRBV11-1 and TRBJ1-1; 7 bases are a match to TRBD1. The CDR3 runs 17 residues. Germline V gene data show CDR1 as SGHAT and CDR2 as FQDESV (reference sequence). V lost 2 bases and J lost 7; bases outside the gene matches: 16. The whole variable domain, filled in from reference TRBV11-1 and TRBJ1-1, reads EAEVAQSPRYKITEKSQAVAFWCDPISGHATLYWYRQILGQGPELLVQFQDESVVDDSQLPKDRFSAERLKGVDSTLKIQPAELGDSAMYLCASSLPTGTVRTLEAFFGQGTRLTVV.

V and J are TRBV30 and TRBJ2-1; the D gene is possibly TRBD2 (6 bases). The CDR3 has 14 amino acids. Trimming took off 2 bases at V and 5 bases at J, with 13 bases between the two ends. Germline V gene lookup returns CDR1 GTSNPN and CDR2 SVGIG (reference sequence). The CDR3 DNA reads as TGTGCCTGGAGTTTTCTTCCGGGAGACAATGAGCAGTTCTTC. It yields the protein CAWSFLPGDNEQFF.

The V gene is TRBV15, the J gene TRBJ1-2; 9 bases align to TRBD1. The germline CDR1 and CDR2 sequences are LNHNV and YYDKDF (reference sequence). The CDR3 runs to 19 residues. V gave up 3 bases and J gave up 3 bases; unmatched junction bases: 17. CDR3 nucleotides: TGTGCCACCAGCAGCCCTCCCCCCGACAGGGGGAAAGGTCACTATGGCTACACCTTC. This encodes CATSSPPPDRGKGHYGYTF.

This chain uses TRBV2 with TRBJ2-3; 9 nucleotides line up with TRBD2. The CDR3 spans 14 residues. Germline V gene sequence: CDR1 SNHLY, CDR2 FYNNEI. J gave up 3 bases and V 6 bases, and 4 bases lay outside the gene matches. CDR3 in DNA: TGTGCCAGCAGCCCAGCGGGGGGAACAGATACGCAGTATTTT. Protein: CASSPAGGTDTQYF.

Remarks on this clone: The sample contains more than one DNA sequence encoding this CDR3. J is TRBJ1-3 and V is TRBV15; D is possibly TRBD1 (6 bases). CDR1 is LNHNV and CDR2 is YYDKDF in the germline V gene (reference sequence). V was shortened by 0 bases and J by 1 base, with 7 bases between the two germline ends. This CDR3 spans 15 amino acids. CDR3 residues: CATSRDRGSGNTIYF. Written as DNA, the CDR3 is TGTGCCACCAGCAGAGATAGGGGGTCTGGAAACACCATATATTTT.

The chain couples TRBV9 to TRBJ2-3; D unclear. CDR1 and CDR2 (germline): SGDLS, YYNGEE. The CDR3 totals 12 residues. Trimming removed 2 bases from V and 5 bases from J, with 6 bases in between. CDR3 DNA: TGTGCCAGCAGCGTCTTTTTAGATACGCAGTATTTT. This translates into CASSVFLDTQYF. The full variable domain, in which reference TRBV9 and TRBJ2-3 provide the parts outside the CDR3, is DSGVTQTPKHLITATGQRVTLRCSPRSGDLSVYWYQQSLDQGLQFLIQYYNGEERAKGNILERFSAQQFPDLHSELNLSSLELGDSALYFCASSVFLDTQYFGPGTRLTVL.

CDR3: CASSFLAGGLYEQYF. CDR3 bases: TGTGCCAGCAGCTTCCTAGCAGGGGGCCTTTACGAGCAGTACTTC. The rearrangement links TRBV5-4 to TRBJ2-7; 8 bases line up with TRBD1. The CDR3 runs 15 residues. J lost 4 bases, V lost 2 bases, and 8 bases had no gene match. Germline loops: CDR1 SGHNT, CDR2 YYREEE (reference sequence). The whole variable domain, remainder taken from reference TRBV5-4 and TRBJ2-7, is ETGVTQSPTHLIKTRGQQVTLRCSSQSGHNTVSWYQQALGQGPQFIFQYYREEENGRGNFPPRFSGLQFPNYSSELNVNALELDDSALYLCASSFLAGGLYEQYFGPGTRLTVT.

This chain uses TRBV7-2 with TRBJ2-1; D not certain. Germline assignment: CDR1 SGHTA and CDR2 FQGNSA. The CDR3 consists of 15 residues. Trimming left V 2 bases short and J 0 bases short, with 8 bases between. CDR3 loop: CASSLPPSSYNEQFF. The DNA of the CDR3 is TGTGCCAGCAGCTTACCCCCGAGCTCCTACAATGAGCAGTTCTTC.

The gene calls are TRBV2 and TRBJ2-3, with D tentatively TRBD2 (5 bases). Germline V gives CDR1 SNHLY, CDR2 FYNNEI. V was cut by 1 base and J by 4 bases, with 9 bases left in between. The CDR3 loop spans 14 amino acids. CDR3 nucleotide sequence: TGTGCCAGCAGTGAAGGAGGGATCGCAGATACGCAGTATTTT. Its protein is CASSEGGIADTQYF.

The chain recombines TRBV19 with TRBJ2-1, with D possibly matching TRBD1 (5 bases). The V end was cut by 4 bases, the J end by 6 bases, with 19 bases between. There are 16 residues in the CDR3. Per the germline V gene, CDR1 is LNHDA and CDR2 is SQIVND (reference sequence). CDR3 DNA: TGTGCCAGTAGTAAAAAGTGGGCAGGGTCCCTCAATGAGCAGTTCTTC. Its translation is CASSKKWAGSLNEQFF.